Sequencing of this T cell receptor beta chain was carried out in a study of T cells in localized non-small cell lung cancer. Germline CDR1 SQVTM, CDR2 ANQGSEA. V was cut by 6 bases and J by 6 bases, with 15 bases left in between. The length of the CDR3 is 13 residues. Profiling relied on immunoSEQ multiplex PCR, and the TCRdb table lists in-frame clones only, not all of them. The sample contains tens of thousands of clones, 70% to 90% of which appear only once. The V and J genes are TRBV29-1 and TRBJ2-1; tentatively, D is TRBD1 or TRBD2 (5 bases each). The sample in question was PBMCs, obtained before any cancer treatment. This TCR came from a man aged 40 to 70 with stage II squamous cell lung carcinoma. CDR3 sequence reads: CSVARVRGNEQFF. CDR3 sequence (DNA): TGCAGCGTAGCCAGGGTTCGGGGCAATGAGCAGTTCTTC.